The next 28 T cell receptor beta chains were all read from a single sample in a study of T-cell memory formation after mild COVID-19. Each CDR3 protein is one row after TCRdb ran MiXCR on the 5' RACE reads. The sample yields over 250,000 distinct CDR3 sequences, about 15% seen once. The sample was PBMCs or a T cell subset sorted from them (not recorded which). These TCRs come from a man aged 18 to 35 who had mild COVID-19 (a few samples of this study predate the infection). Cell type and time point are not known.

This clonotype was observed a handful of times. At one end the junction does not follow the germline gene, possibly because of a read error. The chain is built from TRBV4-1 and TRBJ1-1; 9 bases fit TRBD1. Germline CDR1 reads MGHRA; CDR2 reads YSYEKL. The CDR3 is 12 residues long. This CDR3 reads CASSLQQGAEVF. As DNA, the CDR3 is TGCGCCAGCAGCCTCCAACAGGGGGCCGAGGTCTTT.

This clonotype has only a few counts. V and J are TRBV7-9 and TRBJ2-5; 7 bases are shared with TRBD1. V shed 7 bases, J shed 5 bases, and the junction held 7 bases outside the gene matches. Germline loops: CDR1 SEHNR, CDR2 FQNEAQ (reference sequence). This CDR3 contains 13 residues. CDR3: CASNPTGKETQYF. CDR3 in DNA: TGTGCCAGCAACCCGACAGGGAAGGAGACCCAGTACTTC. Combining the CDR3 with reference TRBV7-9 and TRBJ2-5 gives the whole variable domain DTGVSQNPRHKITKRGQNVTFRCDPISEHNRLYWYRQTLGQGPEFLTYFQNEAQLEKSRLLSDRFSAERPKGSFSTLEIQRTEQGDSAMYLCASNPTGKETQYFGPGTRLLVL.

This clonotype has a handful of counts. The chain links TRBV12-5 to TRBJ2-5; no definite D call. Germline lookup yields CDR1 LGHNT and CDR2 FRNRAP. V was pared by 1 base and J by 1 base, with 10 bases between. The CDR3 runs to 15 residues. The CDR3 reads CASGLEYGPQETQYF. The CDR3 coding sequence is TGTGCTAGTGGTTTGGAGTACGGGCCCCAAGAGACCCAGTACTTC.

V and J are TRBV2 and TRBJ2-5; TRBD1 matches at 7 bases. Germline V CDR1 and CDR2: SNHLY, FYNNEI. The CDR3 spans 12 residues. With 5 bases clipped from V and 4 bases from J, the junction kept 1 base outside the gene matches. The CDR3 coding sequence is TGTGCCAGCAGTACAGGGGTAGAGACCCAGTACTTC. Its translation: CASSTGVETQYF.

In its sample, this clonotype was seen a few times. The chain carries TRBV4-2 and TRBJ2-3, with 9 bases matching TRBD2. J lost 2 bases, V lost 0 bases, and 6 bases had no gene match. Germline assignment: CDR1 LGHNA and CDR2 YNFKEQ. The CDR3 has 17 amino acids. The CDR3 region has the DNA TGTGCCAGCAGCCAAGATAGAAGCGGGGGGCCCACAGATACGCAGTATTTT. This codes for CASSQDRSGGPTDTQYF.

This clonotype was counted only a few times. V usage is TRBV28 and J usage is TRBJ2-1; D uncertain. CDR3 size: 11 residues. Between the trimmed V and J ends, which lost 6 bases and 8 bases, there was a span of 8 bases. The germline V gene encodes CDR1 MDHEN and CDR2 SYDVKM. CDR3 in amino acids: CASRKIDEQFF. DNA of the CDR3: TGTGCCAGCAGGAAGATCGATGAGCAGTTCTTC.

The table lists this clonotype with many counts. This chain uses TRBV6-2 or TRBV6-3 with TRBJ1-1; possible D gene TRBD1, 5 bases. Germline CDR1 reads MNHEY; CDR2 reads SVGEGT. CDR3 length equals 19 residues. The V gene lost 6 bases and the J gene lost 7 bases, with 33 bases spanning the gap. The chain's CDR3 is CASRRRPALRVGRDGEAFF. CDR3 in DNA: TGTGCCAGCAGACGGAGGCCAGCACTCAGGGTAGGACGGGACGGTGAAGCTTTCTTT.

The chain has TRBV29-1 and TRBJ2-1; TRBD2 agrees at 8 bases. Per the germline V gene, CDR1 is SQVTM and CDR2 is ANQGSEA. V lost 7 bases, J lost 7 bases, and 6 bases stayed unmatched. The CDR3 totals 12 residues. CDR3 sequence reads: CSAGGPANEQFF. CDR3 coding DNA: TGCAGCGCGGGGGGGCCGGCAAATGAGCAGTTCTTC.

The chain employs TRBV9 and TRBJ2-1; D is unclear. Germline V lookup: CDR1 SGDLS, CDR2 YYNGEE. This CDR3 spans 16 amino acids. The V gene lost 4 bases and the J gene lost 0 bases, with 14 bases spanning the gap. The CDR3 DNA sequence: TGTGCCAGCAGCCCCAACCGGGTCCCCTCCTACAATGAGCAGTTCTTC. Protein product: CASSPNRVPSYNEQFF. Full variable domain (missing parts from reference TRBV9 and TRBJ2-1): DSGVTQTPKHLITATGQRVTLRCSPRSGDLSVYWYQQSLDQGLQFLIQYYNGEERAKGNILERFSAQQFPDLHSELNLSSLELGDSALYFCASSPNRVPSYNEQFFGPGTRLTVL.

DNA of the CDR3: TGCAGTGCTAGATTAGTTGGACCTTCCCTTAGGGGAGATTCACCCCTCCACTTT. Its translation is CSARLVGPSLRGDSPLHF. V usage is TRBV20-1 and J usage is TRBJ1-6; TRBD1 is a possible D gene (5 bases). Trimming took off 2 bases at V and 8 bases at J, with 25 bases between the two ends. The CDR3 length is 18 residues. The germline V gene encodes CDR1 DFQATT and CDR2 SNEGSKA (reference sequence).

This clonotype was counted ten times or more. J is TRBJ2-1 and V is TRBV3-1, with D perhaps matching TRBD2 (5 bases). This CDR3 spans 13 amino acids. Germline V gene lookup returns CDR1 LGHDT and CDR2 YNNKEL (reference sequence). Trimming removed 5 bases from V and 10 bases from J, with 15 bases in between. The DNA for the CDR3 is TGTGCCAGCAGCGAAACTAGTCCTGGGGAGCAGTTCTTC. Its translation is CASSETSPGEQFF.

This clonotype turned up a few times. The CDR3 coding sequence is TGTGCCAGCAGGACCGGGACGGACTATGGCTACACCTTC. It specifies CASRTGTDYGYTF. The rearrangement links TRBV7-2 to TRBJ1-2; the D gene is possibly TRBD1 (5 bases). Trimming removed 6 bases from V and 3 bases from J, with 11 bases in between. Germline assignment: CDR1 SGHTA and CDR2 FQGNSA. This CDR3 comprises 13 residues.

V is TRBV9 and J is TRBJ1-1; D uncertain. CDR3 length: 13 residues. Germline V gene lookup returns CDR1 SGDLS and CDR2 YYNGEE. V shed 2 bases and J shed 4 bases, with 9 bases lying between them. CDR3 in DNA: TGTGCCAGCAGCGTCAGCAGACGCACTGAAGCTTTCTTT. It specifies CASSVSRRTEAFF.

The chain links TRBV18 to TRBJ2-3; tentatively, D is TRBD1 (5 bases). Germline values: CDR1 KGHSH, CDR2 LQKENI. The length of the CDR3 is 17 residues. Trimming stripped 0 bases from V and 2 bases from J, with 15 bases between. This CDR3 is CASSPPGQGSYTDTQYF. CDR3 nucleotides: TGTGCCAGCTCACCACCGGGGCAGGGATCTTACACAGATACGCAGTATTTT.

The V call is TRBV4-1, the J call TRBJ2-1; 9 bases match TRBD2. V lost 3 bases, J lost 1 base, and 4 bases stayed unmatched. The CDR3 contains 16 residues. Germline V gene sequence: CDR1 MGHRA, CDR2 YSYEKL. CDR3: CASSQVGLASYNEQFF. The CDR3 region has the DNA TGCGCCAGCAGCCAGGTTGGACTAGCGTCCTACAATGAGCAGTTCTTC.

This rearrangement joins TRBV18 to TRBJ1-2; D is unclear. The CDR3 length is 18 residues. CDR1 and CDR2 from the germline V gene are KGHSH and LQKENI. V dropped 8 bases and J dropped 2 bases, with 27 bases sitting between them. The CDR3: CASHSLVPPRQINYGYTF. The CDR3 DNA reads TGTGCCAGCCACAGCCTTGTCCCGCCCAGGCAGATCAACTATGGCTACACCTTC.

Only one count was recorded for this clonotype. CDR3: CAISVRDSSYEQYV. CDR3 in DNA: TGTGCCATCAGTGTCCGGGACAGCTCCTACGAGCAGTACGTC. The chain links TRBV10-3 to TRBJ2-7; 7 nucleotides align to TRBD1. Germline CDR1 ENHRY, CDR2 SYGVKD. Trimming cost V 4 bases and J 0 bases; bases outside gene matches: 3. The CDR3 runs to 14 residues.

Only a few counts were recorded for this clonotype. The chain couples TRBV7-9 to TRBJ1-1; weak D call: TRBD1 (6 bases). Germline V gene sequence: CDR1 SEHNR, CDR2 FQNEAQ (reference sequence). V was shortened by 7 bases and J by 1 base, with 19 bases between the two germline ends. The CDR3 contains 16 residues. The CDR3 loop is CASIGRGGQKNTEAFF. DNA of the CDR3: TGTGCCAGCATTGGTCGGGGGGGACAAAAGAACACTGAAGCTTTCTTT.

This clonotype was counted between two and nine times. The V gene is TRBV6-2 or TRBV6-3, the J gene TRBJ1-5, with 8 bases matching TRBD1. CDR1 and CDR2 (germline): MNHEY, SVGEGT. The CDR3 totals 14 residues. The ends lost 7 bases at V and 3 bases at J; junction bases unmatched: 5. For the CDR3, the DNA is TGTGCCAGCACCTCGACAGGGGACAATCAGCCCCAGCATTTT. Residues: CASTSTGDNQPQHF.

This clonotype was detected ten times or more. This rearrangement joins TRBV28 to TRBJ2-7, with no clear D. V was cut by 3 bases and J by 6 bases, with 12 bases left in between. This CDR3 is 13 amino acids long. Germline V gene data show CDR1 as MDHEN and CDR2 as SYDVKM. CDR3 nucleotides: TGTGCCAGCAGTTTGGTCCAAGGCCCCGAGCAGTACGTC. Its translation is CASSLVQGPEQYV.

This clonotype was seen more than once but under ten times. The CDR3 bases are TGTGCCAGCAGCTTAGGTCACAGGGCAGGAAATCAGCCCCAGCATTTT. It specifies CASSLGHRAGNQPQHF. The V gene is TRBV7-2, the J gene TRBJ1-5; perhaps TRBD1 as D (6 bases). CDR1 is SGHTA and CDR2 is FQGNSA in the germline V gene. This CDR3 spans 16 amino acids. V was trimmed by 1 base and J by 4 bases, leaving 14 bases between them.

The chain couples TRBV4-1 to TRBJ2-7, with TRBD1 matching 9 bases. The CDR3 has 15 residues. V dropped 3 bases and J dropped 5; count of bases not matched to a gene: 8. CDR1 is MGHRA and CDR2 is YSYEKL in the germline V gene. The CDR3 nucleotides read TGCGCCAGCAGCCAGTATGGGGACAGGGACCACGAGCAGTACTTC. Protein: CASSQYGDRDHEQYF.

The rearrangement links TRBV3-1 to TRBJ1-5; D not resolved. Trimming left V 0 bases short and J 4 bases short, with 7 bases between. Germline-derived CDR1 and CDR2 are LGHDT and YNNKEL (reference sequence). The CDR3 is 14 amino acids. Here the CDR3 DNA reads TGTGCCAGCAGCCAAGATCGCTGGAATCAGCCCCAGCATTTT. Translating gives CASSQDRWNQPQHF.

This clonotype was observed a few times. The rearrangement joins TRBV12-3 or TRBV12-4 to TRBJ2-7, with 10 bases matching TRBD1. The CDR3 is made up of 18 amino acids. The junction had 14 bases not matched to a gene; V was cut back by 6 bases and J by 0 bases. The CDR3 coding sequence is TGTGCCAGCAGACCCTCAGGGGGACAGGGGAAGGGCTCCTACGAGCAGTACTTC. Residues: CASRPSGGQGKGSYEQYF.

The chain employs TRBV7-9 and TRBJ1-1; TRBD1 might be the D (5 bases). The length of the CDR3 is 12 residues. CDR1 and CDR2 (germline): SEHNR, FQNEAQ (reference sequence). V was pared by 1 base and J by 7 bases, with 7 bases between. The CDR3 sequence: CASSLDQGEAFF. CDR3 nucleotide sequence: TGTGCCAGCAGCTTAGACCAGGGTGAAGCTTTCTTT.

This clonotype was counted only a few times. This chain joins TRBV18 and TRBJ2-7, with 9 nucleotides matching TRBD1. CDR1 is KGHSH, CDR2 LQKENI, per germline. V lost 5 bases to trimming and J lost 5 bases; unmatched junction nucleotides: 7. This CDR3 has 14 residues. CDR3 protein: CASSIYRGHDEQYF. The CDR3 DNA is TGTGCCAGCTCAATATACAGGGGGCACGACGAGCAGTACTTC.

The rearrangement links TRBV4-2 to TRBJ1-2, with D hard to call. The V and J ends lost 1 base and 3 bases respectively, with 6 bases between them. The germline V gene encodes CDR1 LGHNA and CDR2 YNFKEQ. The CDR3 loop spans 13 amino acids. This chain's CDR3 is CASSQGIHYGYTF. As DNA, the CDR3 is TGTGCCAGCAGCCAAGGGATCCACTATGGCTACACCTTC.

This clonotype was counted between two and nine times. The DNA of the CDR3 is TGTGCCAGCAGCTCCGACAGCTCACCCCTCCACTTT. Amino acids: CASSSDSSPLHF. This chain uses TRBV12-3 or TRBV12-4 with TRBJ1-6; possible D gene TRBD1, 5 bases. This CDR3 has 12 residues. The V end was cut by 6 bases, the J end by 10 bases, with 10 bases between.